This TCR beta chain was captured by sequencing in a study of blood T cell repertoires in COVID-19. In the study overall: Material from acute and convalescent COVID-19 was sourced from the United States, Italy and Spain. Sources were T cells, B-cell-depleted T cells, or PBMCs; the material itself was cDNA or gDNA.

Using immunoSEQ multiplex PCR, the repertoire was profiled, and TCRdb retains in-frame clones only, with some absent. The table lists some 66,000 clones, 85% to 90% of them singletons. CDR3 size: 16 residues. V lost 5 bases and J lost 2, with 15 bases in between. In germline, CDR1 is SGHVS, CDR2 FQNEAQ. The sequence derives from a human donor with active COVID-19. The donor label of this sample is uncertain. Material for sequencing was peripheral blood. V is TRBV7-8 and J is TRBJ2-2, with D perhaps TRBD2 (6 bases). The CDR3 DNA is TGTGCCAGCAGCCTCGGGACTCACAAAAACACCGGGGAGCTGTTTTTT. This gives the protein CASSLGTHKNTGELFF.